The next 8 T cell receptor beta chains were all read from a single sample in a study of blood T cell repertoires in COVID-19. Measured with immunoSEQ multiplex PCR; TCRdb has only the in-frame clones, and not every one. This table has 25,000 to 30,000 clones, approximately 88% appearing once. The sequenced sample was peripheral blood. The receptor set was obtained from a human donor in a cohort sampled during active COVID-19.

DNA for the CDR3: TGTGCCAGCAGCCCAGGACGGGGTAATGAAAAACTGTTTTTT. It encodes CASSPGRGNEKLFF. The V and J genes are TRBV11-3 and TRBJ1-4; no firm D call. The germline V gene encodes CDR1 SGHNT and CDR2 YENEEA. V was shortened by 5 bases and J by 4 bases, with 11 bases between the two germline ends. The CDR3 runs 14 residues.

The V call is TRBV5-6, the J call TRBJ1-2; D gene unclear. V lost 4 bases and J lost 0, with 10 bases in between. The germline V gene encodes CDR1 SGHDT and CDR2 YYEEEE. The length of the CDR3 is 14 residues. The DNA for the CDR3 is TGTGCCAGCAGCCTAAGACAAACTAACTATGGCTACACCTTC. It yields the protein CASSLRQTNYGYTF.

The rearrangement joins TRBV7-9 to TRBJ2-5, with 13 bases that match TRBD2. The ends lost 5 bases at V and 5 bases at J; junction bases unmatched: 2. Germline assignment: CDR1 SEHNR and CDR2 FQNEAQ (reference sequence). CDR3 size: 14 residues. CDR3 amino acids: CASSPGLAGETQYF. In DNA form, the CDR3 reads TGTGCCAGCAGCCCGGGACTAGCGGGGGAGACCCAGTACTTC. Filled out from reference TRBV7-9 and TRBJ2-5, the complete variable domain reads DTGVSQNPRHKITKRGQNVTFRCDPISEHNRLYWYRQTLGQGPEFLTYFQNEAQLEKSRLLSDRFSAERPKGSFSTLEIQRTEQGDSAMYLCASSPGLAGETQYFGPGTRLLVL.

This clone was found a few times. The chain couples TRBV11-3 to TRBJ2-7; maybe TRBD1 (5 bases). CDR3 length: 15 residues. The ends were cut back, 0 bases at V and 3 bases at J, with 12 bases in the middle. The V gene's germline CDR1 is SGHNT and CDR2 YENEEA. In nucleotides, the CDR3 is TGTGCCAGCAGCTTAGAGGACACCCGACACTACGAGCAGTACTTC. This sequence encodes CASSLEDTRHYEQYF.

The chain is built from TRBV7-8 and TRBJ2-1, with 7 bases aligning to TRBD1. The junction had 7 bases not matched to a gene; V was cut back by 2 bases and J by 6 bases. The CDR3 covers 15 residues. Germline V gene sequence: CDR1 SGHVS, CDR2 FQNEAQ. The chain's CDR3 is CASSLFSTGVNEQFF. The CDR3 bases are TGTGCCAGCAGCTTATTTTCAACAGGGGTCAATGAGCAGTTCTTC.

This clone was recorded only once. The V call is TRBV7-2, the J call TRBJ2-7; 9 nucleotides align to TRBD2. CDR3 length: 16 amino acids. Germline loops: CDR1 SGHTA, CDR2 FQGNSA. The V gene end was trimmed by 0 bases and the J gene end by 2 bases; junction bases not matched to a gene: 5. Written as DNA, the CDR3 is TGTGCCAGCAGCTTAGCTTCGGCGGGGGGGCCCTACGAGCAGTACTTC. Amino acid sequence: CASSLASAGGPYEQYF.

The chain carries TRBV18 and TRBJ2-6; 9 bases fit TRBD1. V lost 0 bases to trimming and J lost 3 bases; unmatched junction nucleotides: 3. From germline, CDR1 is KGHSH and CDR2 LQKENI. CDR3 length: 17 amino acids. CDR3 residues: CASSPPQGANGANVLTF. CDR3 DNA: TGTGCCAGCTCACCACCACAGGGGGCGAATGGGGCCAACGTCCTGACTTTC.

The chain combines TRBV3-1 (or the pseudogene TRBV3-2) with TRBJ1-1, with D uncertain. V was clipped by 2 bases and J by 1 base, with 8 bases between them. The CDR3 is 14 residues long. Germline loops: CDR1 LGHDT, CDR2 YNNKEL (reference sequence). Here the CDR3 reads CASSQSRGNTEAFF. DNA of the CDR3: TGTGCCAGCAGCCAAAGCCGGGGGAACACTGAAGCTTTCTTT.